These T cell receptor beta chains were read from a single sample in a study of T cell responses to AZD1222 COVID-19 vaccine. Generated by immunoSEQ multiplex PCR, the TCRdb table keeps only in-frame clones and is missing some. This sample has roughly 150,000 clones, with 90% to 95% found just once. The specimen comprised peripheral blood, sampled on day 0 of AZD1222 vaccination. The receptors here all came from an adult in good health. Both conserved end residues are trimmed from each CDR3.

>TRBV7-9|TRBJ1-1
ASSLTAMNTEAF
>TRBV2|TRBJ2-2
ASTVGSANTGELF
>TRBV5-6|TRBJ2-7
ASSFVAAREQY
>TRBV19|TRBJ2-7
ASSIQGDPSYEQY
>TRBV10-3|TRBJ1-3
AISDLQLDLYYSGNTIY
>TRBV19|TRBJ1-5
ASSAQGGLHQPQH
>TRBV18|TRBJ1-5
ASSPSPADQPQH
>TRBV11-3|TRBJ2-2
ASSLGLTSITGELF
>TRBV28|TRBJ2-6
ASSLLSGGAGANVLT
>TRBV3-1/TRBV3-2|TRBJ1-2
ASSQRQDYT
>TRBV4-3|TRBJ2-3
ASSQVGLAGVGNTDTQY
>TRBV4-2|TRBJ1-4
ASSQAPDRGINEKLF
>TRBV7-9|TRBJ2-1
ASSLDSHGTVNYNEQF
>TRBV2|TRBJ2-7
ASSGGTGGAYEQY
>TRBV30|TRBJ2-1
AWNRVYEQF
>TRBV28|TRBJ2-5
ASSLAGGRETQY
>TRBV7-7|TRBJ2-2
ASSLGKGKNTGELF
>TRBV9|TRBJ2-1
ASSPGFQRGSYNEQF
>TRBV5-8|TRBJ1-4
ASSTGQGGEKLF
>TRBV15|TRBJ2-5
ATSTRLAGGDGQY
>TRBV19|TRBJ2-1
ASGLGTASYNEQF
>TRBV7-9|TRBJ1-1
ASSLSQGSTTEAF
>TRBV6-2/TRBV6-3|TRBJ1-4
ASSYGLPGQKSEKLF
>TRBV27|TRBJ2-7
ASSSDGYEQY
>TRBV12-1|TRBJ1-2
ASSFDRGGGYT
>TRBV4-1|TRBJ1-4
ASSPVGATNEKLF
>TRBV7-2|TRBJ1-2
ASSLEVLNYGYT
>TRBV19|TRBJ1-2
ASSMSPGRDYGYT
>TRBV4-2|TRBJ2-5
ASSQDPAAATKETQY
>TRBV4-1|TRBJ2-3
ASSQSFQGRFTDTQY
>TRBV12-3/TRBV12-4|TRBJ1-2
ASNPGTGYGYT
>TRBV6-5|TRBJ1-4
ASSHQVATNEKLF
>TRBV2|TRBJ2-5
ASMGTSGHQETQY
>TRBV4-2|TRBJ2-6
ASSQALVSSGANVLT
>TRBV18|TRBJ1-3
ASSLAGTMGNTIY
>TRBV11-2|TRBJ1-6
ASSLGTGKNSPLH
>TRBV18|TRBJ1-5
ASSTGQGGQPQH
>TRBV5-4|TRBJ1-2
ASSPTSDNYGYT